Shown below are 22 T cell receptor beta chains from a single sample sequenced in a study of T cell repertoires in ileal Crohn's disease. This table comes from immunoSEQ multiplex PCR, and its TCRdb copy is limited to in-frame clones, with some not included. Among some 11,000 clones listed, around 80% were seen once. Material for sequencing was ileal tissue. These receptor sequences come from an adult with Crohn's disease.

The chain is built from TRBV5-6 and TRBJ1-2; weak D call: TRBD1 (5 bases). Germline lookup yields CDR1 SGHDT and CDR2 YYEEEE. V lost 2 bases to trimming and J lost 4 bases, with 12 bases between them. This CDR3 is 14 amino acids long. CDR3 amino acids: CASSFSTELYGYTF. The CDR3 DNA sequence: TGTGCCAGCAGCTTCTCGACAGAGCTCTATGGCTACACCTTC.

The chain has TRBV5-1 and TRBJ1-2; 9 positions match TRBD1. V shed 1 base and J 6 bases; nucleotides not matched to a gene: 10. The CDR3 covers 16 residues. In germline, CDR1 is SGHRS, CDR2 YFSETQ. The CDR3 reads CASSLLVGTGIHGYTF. CDR3 coding DNA: TGCGCCAGCAGCTTGTTAGTAGGGACAGGGATTCATGGCTACACCTTC.

CDR3 DNA: TGTGCCAGTAGTATAGTTGGGCAGGGTGGCGAAAAACTGTTTTTT. Translated, it gives CASSIVGQGGEKLFF. V and J are TRBV19 and TRBJ1-4; D may be TRBD1 (5 bases). Germline CDR1 is LNHDA and CDR2 is SQIVND (reference sequence). Trimming removed 1 base from V and 8 bases from J, with 14 bases in between. The CDR3 has 15 residues.

This sequence joins TRBV28 and TRBJ1-5; unclear D gene. This CDR3 has 16 residues. In germline, CDR1 is MDHEN, CDR2 SYDVKM. Trimming pared 6 bases from V and 4 bases from J, leaving 19 bases between. CDR3 coding DNA: TGTGCCAGCAGCTTCACCAACAACCCAAAAAATCAGCCCCAGCATTTT. Encoded protein: CASSFTNNPKNQPQHF.

The rearrangement links TRBV27 to TRBJ2-2, with 10 bases aligning to TRBD1. V lost 6 bases to trimming and J lost 5 bases; unmatched junction nucleotides: 12. The V gene's germline CDR1 is MNHEY and CDR2 SMNVEV (reference sequence). The CDR3 length is 17 residues. This CDR3 is CASRRDRDRGVTGELFF. In DNA form, the CDR3 reads TGTGCCAGCAGACGAGACCGGGACAGGGGAGTGACCGGGGAGCTGTTTTTT.

Only a few counts were recorded for this clone. The rearrangement links TRBV6-1 to TRBJ1-3; no clear D gene. CDR3 length: 15 residues. The V end was cut by 0 bases, the J end by 8 bases, with 14 bases between. The V gene's germline CDR1 is MNHNS and CDR2 SASEGT. The CDR3 DNA is TGTGCCAGCAGTGAAGCGCGGGGTAGAAGCTACACCATATATTTT. It encodes CASSEARGRSYTIYF.

The chain combines TRBV7-8 with TRBJ1-2, with D possibly TRBD1 on 5 matching bases. CDR3 length: 15 residues. The germline V and J ends were trimmed by 1 base and 3 bases, with 12 bases remaining between them. The germline CDR1 and CDR2 sequences are SGHVS and FQNEAQ. The CDR3 region is CASSLDGGKDYGYTF. CDR3 in DNA: TGTGCCAGCAGCTTAGACGGGGGGAAGGACTATGGCTACACCTTC.

The V and J genes are TRBV29-1 and TRBJ2-2; D possibly corresponds to TRBD2 (7 bases). Trimming removed 6 bases from V and 3 bases from J, with 17 bases in between. Germline V gene lookup returns CDR1 SQVTM and CDR2 ANQGSEA. The CDR3 covers 15 residues. CDR3 coding DNA: TGCAGCGTCGGGGGGCCAGGAACCCACACCGGGGAGCTGTTTTTT. This translates into CSVGGPGTHTGELFF.

The rearrangement uses TRBV5-1 and TRBJ2-7; maybe TRBD2 (6 bases). Trimming left V 4 bases short and J 2 bases short, with 10 bases between. CDR1 SGHRS and CDR2 YFSETQ come from the germline V gene. The CDR3 has 13 residues. The CDR3 sequence: CASSQGTAYEQYF. As DNA, the CDR3 is TGCGCCAGCAGCCAAGGGACTGCCTACGAGCAGTACTTC.

V and J are TRBV30 and TRBJ1-4; 11 bases align to TRBD1. V was clipped by 2 bases and J by 6 bases; unmatched bases: 5. Germline CDR1 reads GTSNPN; CDR2 reads SVGIG (reference sequence). The CDR3 extends over 15 amino acids. The CDR3 reads CAWSLRTGGYEKLFF. The CDR3 DNA follows: TGTGCCTGGAGTTTAAGGACAGGGGGCTATGAAAAACTGTTTTTT.

The count of this clone is one. V usage is TRBV6-1 and J usage is TRBJ2-2; 12 nucleotides match TRBD2. CDR3 length: 18 residues. Germline-derived CDR1 and CDR2 are MNHNS and SASEGT. J gave up 5 bases and V 4 bases, and 11 bases lay outside the gene matches. This CDR3 is CASSGTSGGRERTGELFF. The CDR3 DNA reads as TGTGCCAGCAGTGGTACTAGCGGGGGGCGGGAACGTACCGGGGAGCTGTTTTTT.

This clone has a handful of counts. The chain links TRBV28 to TRBJ2-3; TRBD1 agrees at 9 bases. Per germline, CDR1 MDHEN and CDR2 SYDVKM. The J segment lost 0 bases and the V segment lost 6 bases, leaving 10 bases of the junction unmatched. The CDR3 consists of 17 residues. The CDR3 nucleotides read TGTGCCAGCAGCCAACTCGGGACAGGGATTAGCACAGATACGCAGTATTTT. It yields the protein CASSQLGTGISTDTQYF.

The chain has TRBV10-3 and TRBJ2-7, with D perhaps TRBD1 (5 bases). Germline V gene sequence: CDR1 ENHRY, CDR2 SYGVKD. Trimming shortened V by 4 bases and J by 0 bases, and 19 bases separated the two germline ends. The CDR3 length is 17 residues. CDR3 bases: TGTGCCATCAGTGGTTACCAACAGGAAATGAGCTCCTACGAGCAGTACTTC. Translation: CAISGYQQEMSSYEQYF.

The rearrangement joins TRBV27 to TRBJ1-5; possible D gene TRBD1, 6 bases. The CDR3 has 13 amino acids. Looked up from germline, CDR1 is MNHEY and CDR2 is SMNVEV (reference sequence). V was pared by 6 bases and J by 4 bases, with 10 bases between. CDR3 DNA sequence: TGTGCCAGCAGCCTAACAGGGAATCAGCCCCAGCATTTT. This gives the protein CASSLTGNQPQHF.

The chain joins TRBV6-5 to TRBJ2-5; TRBD1 might be the D (6 bases). This CDR3 has 14 amino acids. V lost 6 bases to trimming and J lost 4 bases, with 15 bases between them. Germline CDR1 reads MNHEY; CDR2 reads SVGAGI. The CDR3 loop is CASSPPWGPETQYF. As DNA, the CDR3 is TGTGCCAGCAGCCCCCCCTGGGGGCCAGAGACCCAGTACTTC.

The V call is TRBV5-4, the J call TRBJ1-1, with TRBD1 as a possible D gene (6 bases). From germline, CDR1 is SGHNT and CDR2 YYREEE (reference sequence). The length of the CDR3 is 18 residues. Trimming took 4 bases from V and 1 from J, leaving 23 bases between them. As DNA, the CDR3 is TGTGCCAGCAGCGAGGGACCCAAGAACAGGGATCCGAACACTGAAGCTTTCTTT. Residues: CASSEGPKNRDPNTEAFF. Looking up the rest from reference TRBV5-4 and TRBJ1-1 gives the full variable domain: ETGVTQSPTHLIKTRGQQVTLRCSSQSGHNTVSWYQQALGQGPQFIFQYYREEENGRGNFPPRFSGLQFPNYSSELNVNALELDDSALYLCASSEGPKNRDPNTEAFFGQGTRLTVV.

The rearrangement links TRBV11-2 to TRBJ2-7; 7 bases are shared with TRBD2. This CDR3 is built from 15 residues. Per germline, CDR1 SGHAT and CDR2 FQNNGV. The V gene end was trimmed by 0 bases and the J gene end by 6 bases; junction bases not matched to a gene: 8. The CDR3 sequence is CASSLDKGGASEQYF. The CDR3 DNA sequence: TGTGCCAGCAGCTTAGATAAGGGAGGGGCGTCCGAGCAGTACTTC.

The chain joins TRBV5-4 to TRBJ1-1, with D perhaps TRBD1 (6 bases). The CDR3 is 17 residues long. Germline V gene lookup returns CDR1 SGHNT and CDR2 YYREEE (reference sequence). V lost 0 bases and J 1 base, leaving 16 bases between the germline ends. The chain's CDR3 is CASSLVAGARWNTEAFF. The CDR3 DNA follows: TGTGCCAGCAGCTTGGTGGCAGGGGCGAGATGGAACACTGAAGCTTTCTTT.

The rearrangement uses TRBV6-5 and TRBJ1-2; D is unresolved. Germline CDR1 and CDR2: MNHEY and SVGAGI. The CDR3 is made up of 13 amino acids. The V end lost 2 bases, the J end lost 0 bases, and 4 bases lay between the germline ends. CDR3 loop: CASSYDTNYGYTF. CDR3 coding DNA: TGTGCCAGCAGTTACGACACTAACTATGGCTACACCTTC.

This clone showed up just a few times. The chain links TRBV5-1 to TRBJ1-1, with TRBD1 matching 7 bases. CDR1 is SGHRS and CDR2 is YFSETQ in the germline V gene. The CDR3 runs to 15 residues. V dropped 4 bases and J dropped 0; count of bases not matched to a gene: 6. CDR3 nucleotides: TGCGCCAGCAGCCTGGGACAGACCATGAACACTGAAGCTTTCTTT. This encodes CASSLGQTMNTEAFF.

The chain recombines TRBV27 with TRBJ1-2, with 10 positions matching TRBD1. V shed 4 bases, J shed 8 bases, and the junction held 4 bases outside the gene matches. The germline gives CDR1 MNHEY, CDR2 SMNVEV (reference sequence). This CDR3 spans 13 amino acids. Written as DNA, the CDR3 is TGTGCCAGCAGTTCCCGACAGGGGGCCGGCTACACCTTC. Residues: CASSSRQGAGYTF.

Note on this clone: The identical CDR3 is also encoded by other nucleotide sequences in the sample. The V gene is TRBV6-1, the J gene TRBJ1-5; 10 bases line up with TRBD1. In germline, CDR1 is MNHNS, CDR2 SASEGT. V shed 3 bases and J 7 bases; nucleotides not matched to a gene: 6. The CDR3 consists of 15 residues. The CDR3: CASSEDRGFGQPQHF. As DNA, the CDR3 is TGTGCCAGCAGTGAGGACAGGGGGTTTGGACAGCCCCAGCATTTT.